A single TCR beta chain is shown here with its context. Enrolled during active infection, Seattle patients were then followed longitudinally. Using immunoSEQ multiplex PCR, the repertoire was profiled, and TCRdb retains in-frame clones only, with some absent. This table holds about 220,000 clones, around 85% found once. These data originate in a study of blood T cell repertoires in COVID-19. In germline, CDR1 is LNHDA, CDR2 SQIVND (reference sequence). The V end was cut by 5 bases, the J end by 0 bases, with 14 bases between. This CDR3 region has 17 residues. This rearrangement joins TRBV19 to TRBJ1-6; tentative D call: TRBD1 (5 bases). This receptor was taken from a woman aged 70 to 79 with COVID-19, enrolled during active disease. The specimen was peripheral blood. In DNA form, the CDR3 reads TGTGCCAGTAGTCGGGGACTCGGGAGCTCCTATAATTCACCCCTCCACTTT. Translated: CASSRGLGSSYNSPLHF.